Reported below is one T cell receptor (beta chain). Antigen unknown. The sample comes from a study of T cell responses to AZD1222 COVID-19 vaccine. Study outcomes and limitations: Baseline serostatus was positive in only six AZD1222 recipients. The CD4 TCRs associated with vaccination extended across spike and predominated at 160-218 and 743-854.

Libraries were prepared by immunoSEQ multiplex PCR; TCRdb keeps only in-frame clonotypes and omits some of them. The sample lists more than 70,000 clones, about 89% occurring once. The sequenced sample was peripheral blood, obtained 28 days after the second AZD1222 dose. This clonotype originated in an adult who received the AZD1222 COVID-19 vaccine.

CDR3 DNA: TGTGCCAGCAGTTACTCCGGGACAGGGGACCCCTACGAGCAGTACTTC. Encoded protein: CASSYSGTGDPYEQYF. The J gene is TRBJ2-7, the V gene TRBV6-6; 10 positions agree with TRBD1. CDR3 length: 16 residues. Germline V lookup: CDR1 MNHNY, CDR2 SVGAGI (reference sequence). J was trimmed by 2 bases and V by 0 bases; bases with no gene match: 4.